This TCR beta chain originates from a study of control samples from healthy donors and cancer patients. The protocol was immunoSEQ multiplex PCR, while the TCRdb copy is restricted to in-frame clones and leaves out a portion. The sample has 100,000 to 150,000 clones, roughly nine tenths seen once. Trimming pared 4 bases from V and 0 bases from J, leaving 9 bases between. This CDR3 is built from 14 residues. Germline CDR1 reads MNHEY; CDR2 reads SMNVEV (reference sequence). The genes are TRBV27 and TRBJ1-2; D gene uncertain. Input material: PBMCs. The TCR originated in a man aged 45-65 years with head and neck cancer. This chain's CDR3 is CASSSTATNYGYTF. The CDR3 DNA reads TGTGCCAGCAGTTCAACAGCTACTAACTATGGCTACACCTTC.